Below are 2 T cell receptor beta chains sequenced from a single sample in a study of regulatory T cells in long-lasting Graves disease. Arm-PCR with iRepertoire HTBI primers amplified the CDR3 regions for these TCR beta libraries. TCRdb reprocessed the multiplex PCR reads via MiXCR and lists one record per CDR3 protein. This sample has roughly 510,000 distinct CDR3 sequences, with more than 15% found just once. Time point noted: newly diagnosed GD, antithyroid drugs for less than 3 months. RNA extracted from PBMCs served as the sequencing template. The data were also submitted as part of a second study, on T cells in Graves' hyperthyroidism and ophthalmopathy.

The input for sequencing was peripheral blood mononuclear cells (PBMCs), taken at new diagnosis, from a patient treated with antithyroid drugs. The receptor source for this set is a man in his late teens or twenties with Graves disease.

This clonotype was observed a few times. The rearrangement uses TRBV6-1 and TRBJ2-1, with TRBD2 matching 12 bases. This CDR3 contains 15 residues. Per germline, CDR1 MNHNS and CDR2 SASEGT. The ends lost 6 bases at V and 7 bases at J; junction bases unmatched: 7. The CDR3 loop is CASRATGLAGNEQFF. The CDR3 DNA is TGTGCCAGCAGAGCCACGGGACTAGCGGGTAATGAGCAGTTCTTC.

This clonotype has a count of ten or more. The V and J genes are TRBV5-1 and TRBJ2-7; TRBD2 agrees at 9 bases. The CDR3 has 15 amino acids. The germline V gene has CDR1 SGHRS and CDR2 YFSETQ. V lost 4 bases to trimming and J lost 6 bases; unmatched junction nucleotides: 11. As DNA, the CDR3 is TGCGCCAGCAGCCTCAGCGGGAGGCCCTTGGGCGAGCAGTACTTC. Encoded protein: CASSLSGRPLGEQYF.